These 10 T cell receptor beta chains were sequenced from one sample in a study of cytomegalovirus exposure and HLA in healthy donors. The method was immunoSEQ multiplex PCR; TCRdb's version includes in-frame clones alone and lacks a portion of them. The table lists roughly 75,000 clones, 94% of them singletons. Sequencing was done on a sample of PBMCs. The receptor source for this set is a woman younger than 30 in good health and CMV-seropositive.

This chain joins TRBV4-2 and TRBJ1-2; D perhaps matches TRBD1 (5 bases). This CDR3 contains 16 residues. Germline V gene lookup returns CDR1 LGHNA and CDR2 YNFKEQ. The V gene lost 0 bases and the J gene lost 4 bases, with 15 bases spanning the gap. The CDR3 sequence is CASSQDRGGFGYGYTF. In DNA, the CDR3 is TGTGCCAGCAGCCAAGATCGGGGGGGGTTTGGCTATGGCTACACCTTC.

The chain is built from TRBV10-2 and TRBJ1-5; D uncertain. The germline V gene encodes CDR1 WSHSY and CDR2 SAAADI. The CDR3 spans 15 residues. V was clipped by 3 bases and J by 2 bases, with 11 bases between them. The CDR3 here is CASSESHSGNQPQHF. The CDR3 coding sequence is TGCGCCAGCAGTGAATCTCACTCGGGCAATCAGCCCCAGCATTTT.

The chain carries TRBV6-5 and TRBJ1-2; D remains unclear. V was shortened by 1 base and J by 2 bases, with 11 bases between the two germline ends. This CDR3 has 15 residues. Germline CDR1 reads MNHEY; CDR2 reads SVGAGI. The CDR3 here is CASSYYRGSNYGYTF. In DNA, the CDR3 is TGTGCCAGCAGTTACTATCGGGGAAGCAACTATGGCTACACCTTC.

The V call is TRBV7-6, the J call TRBJ1-1, with D possibly being TRBD1 (5 bases). Germline assignment: CDR1 SGHVS and CDR2 FNYEAQ. CDR3 length equals 13 residues. Between the trimmed V and J ends, which lost 4 bases and 0 bases, there was a span of 6 bases. CDR3 region: CASSSQVNTEAFF. CDR3 in DNA: TGTGCCAGCAGCTCACAGGTGAACACTGAAGCTTTCTTT. Supplemented by reference TRBV7-6 and TRBJ1-1, the full variable domain reads GAGVSQSPRYKVTKRGQDVALRCDPISGHVSLYWYRQALGQGPEFLTYFNYEAQQDKSGLPNDRFSAERPEGSISTLTIQRTEQRDSAMYRCASSSQVNTEAFFGQGTRLTVV.

The chain recombines TRBV29-1 with TRBJ2-1; 10 bases map to TRBD2. V shed 5 bases, J shed 9 bases, and the junction held 7 bases outside the gene matches. The CDR3 runs 13 residues. Germline lookup yields CDR1 SQVTM and CDR2 ANQGSEA. CDR3 in DNA: TGCAGCGTTAGCAGCGGGAGGGCCGGTGAGCAGTTCTTC. This translates into CSVSSGRAGEQFF.

The V call is TRBV28, the J call TRBJ2-1; TRBD2 matches at 7 bases. The V segment lost 6 bases and the J segment 5 bases; nucleotides outside the gene matches: 4. Germline V gene sequence: CDR1 MDHEN, CDR2 SYDVKM. CDR3 length: 13 residues. The CDR3 loop is CASSLGTNNEQFF. The CDR3 region has the DNA TGTGCCAGCAGCCTCGGGACTAACAATGAGCAGTTCTTC.

The chain has TRBV19 and TRBJ1-5; unclear D gene. The length of the CDR3 is 14 residues. Germline V gives CDR1 LNHDA, CDR2 SQIVND (reference sequence). The germline V and J ends were trimmed by 7 bases and 4 bases, with 14 bases remaining between them. The CDR3 nucleotides read TGTGCCAGTACTAATGGGCTGGAAAATCAGCCCCAGCATTTT. It encodes CASTNGLENQPQHF.

This rearrangement joins TRBV28 to TRBJ1-3; D is undetermined. The germline V and J ends were trimmed by 11 bases and 4 bases, with 18 bases remaining between them. This CDR3 contains 14 residues. The germline V gene has CDR1 MDHEN and CDR2 SYDVKM. The CDR3 loop reads CAATPPSSGNTIYF. CDR3 in DNA: TGTGCCGCAACACCCCCTTCGTCCGGAAACACCATATATTTT.

The CDR3 loop is CASNVRQGRNTEAFF. The CDR3 DNA sequence: TGTGCCAGCAACGTCCGCCAGGGGCGGAACACTGAAGCTTTCTTT. The chain employs TRBV11-3 and TRBJ1-1, with D possibly matching TRBD1 (6 bases). Trimming cost V 7 bases and J 1 base, with 16 bases left between them. The CDR3 spans 15 residues. In germline, CDR1 is SGHNT, CDR2 YENEEA.

This chain links TRBV27 with TRBJ1-5, with TRBD1 identical over 10 bases. V was clipped by 6 bases and J by 9 bases; unmatched bases: 23. In germline, CDR1 is MNHEY, CDR2 SMNVEV (reference sequence). The CDR3 covers 19 residues. Written as DNA, the CDR3 is TGTGCCAGCAGCCCTGTGGGACAGGGGACTCATTTTTTGGGCTGGCCCCAGCATTTT. Protein sequence: CASSPVGQGTHFLGWPQHF.